The rows below give T cell receptor beta chains drawn from one sample of a study of T cell responses to AZD1222 COVID-19 vaccine. The protocol was immunoSEQ multiplex PCR, while the TCRdb copy is restricted to in-frame clones and leaves out a portion. Of roughly 100,000 clones listed, more than 75% are singletons. The source was peripheral blood, collected 28 days after the second dose of the MenACWY control vaccine. The receptors originated from an adult who received the MenACWY meningococcal vaccine as a control. The CDR3 runs from the conserved cysteine through the conserved F or W. The order of the fields is D gene, clone size, V gene, J gene, CDR3 protein, CDR3 DNA. D genes are given only for firm matches. Clone size is given for some rows only: seen once, a few or many times, or a class if the clone is expanded.

.	.	TRBV4-1	TRBJ2-1	CASSQGLGGFLSSYNEQFF	TGCGCCAGCAGCCAAGGGTTAGGGGGTTTCCTAAGCTCCTACAATGAGCAGTTCTTC
.	.	TRBV4-1	TRBJ1-4	CASSQDNFWGAQTNEKLFF	TGCGCCAGCAGCCAAGATAATTTTTGGGGGGCGCAGACTAATGAAAAACTGTTTTTT
.	.	TRBV10-2	TRBJ1-2	CASSYLREVGYTF	TGCGCCAGCAGTTACCTCCGGGAAGTTGGCTACACCTTC
TRBD2	once	TRBV4-3	TRBJ2-1	CASSQRSGGFNEQFF	TGCGCCAGCAGCCAACGTAGCGGGGGCTTCAATGAGCAGTTCTTC
.	.	TRBV5-1	TRBJ2-3	CASSLSGRFTDTQYF	TGCGCCAGCAGCTTGTCGGGGAGATTCACAGATACGCAGTATTTT
TRBD2	.	TRBV18	TRBJ2-2	CASSPRTSAGELFF	TGTGCCAGCTCACCAAGGACTAGCGCCGGGGAGCTGTTTTTT
TRBD1	once	TRBV4-1	TRBJ1-3	CASSQAWTGGGNTIYF	TGCGCCAGCAGCCAAGCTTGGACAGGTGGTGGAAACACCATATATTTT
TRBD1	.	TRBV9	TRBJ1-2	CASSAGWGQIYGYTF	TGTGCCAGCAGCGCCGGATGGGGACAGATCTATGGCTACACCTTC
.	.	TRBV5-1	TRBJ1-1	CASSLDGRGRNTEAFF	TGCGCCAGCAGCTTGGATGGGCGGGGGCGGAACACTGAAGCTTTCTTT
.	once	TRBV4-3	TRBJ2-5	CASSQEIAVKTQYF	TGCGCCAGCAGCCAAGAAATAGCGGTAAAGACCCAGTACTTC
TRBD1	.	TRBV7-9	TRBJ1-5	CASSLGAGTARNQPQHF	TGTGCCAGCAGCTTGGGTGCCGGGACAGCTCGTAATCAGCCCCAGCATTTT
.	.	TRBV18	TRBJ2-7	CASSLLGAGNRAYEQYF	TGTGCCAGCTCACTACTTGGGGCTGGGAACAGGGCCTACGAGCAGTACTTC
.	once	TRBV7-2	TRBJ2-2	CASSARRPNTGELFF	TGTGCCAGCAGCGCGCGGCGGCCGAACACCGGGGAGCTGTTTTTT
TRBD1	.	TRBV7-9	TRBJ1-1	CASSISGGVGTEAFF	TGTGCCAGCAGTATTTCAGGGGGCGTAGGCACTGAAGCTTTCTTT
.	.	TRBV28	TRBJ2-3	CASNSHWGPRSTDTQYF	TGTGCCAGCAACTCCCATTGGGGGCCCCGCAGCACAGATACGCAGTATTTT
TRBD1	.	TRBV5-8	TRBJ2-7	CASSQRTGSSYEQYF	TGTGCCAGCAGCCAGAGGACAGGGAGCTCCTACGAGCAGTACTTC
TRBD1	.	TRBV27	TRBJ1-3	CASRPGTVSGNTIYF	TGTGCCAGCAGGCCCGGGACAGTCTCTGGAAACACCATATATTTT
.	.	TRBV7-8	TRBJ1-2	CASSYLSMGRDGDGYTF	TGTGCCAGCAGCTACCTGAGTATGGGCAGAGATGGGGATGGCTACACCTTC
.	.	TRBV4-3	TRBJ1-2	CASSQAQGQFVSYGYTF	TGCGCCAGCAGCCAAGCCCAGGGCCAGTTCGTATCCTATGGCTACACCTTC
.	.	TRBV7-9	TRBJ1-5	CASSLENSNQPQHF	TGTGCCAGCAGCTTGGAAAACAGCAATCAGCCCCAGCATTTT
.	.	TRBV24-1	TRBJ1-5	CATSRDSNQPQHF	TGTGCCACCAGCCGGGACAGCAATCAGCCCCAGCATTTT
TRBD1	.	TRBV30	TRBJ1-5	CAWSPRGQGVQPQHF	TGTGCCTGGAGTCCAAGGGGACAGGGCGTCCAGCCCCAGCATTTT